A few counts support the clone carrying this T cell receptor (beta chain). MiXCR, applied by TCRdb to the 5' RACE reads, yields one record per CDR3 protein. The sample carries 500,000 to 700,000 distinct CDR3 sequences, just over 7% recorded once. The data stem from a study of identical twins. From germline, CDR1 is MDHEN and CDR2 SYDVKM. V lost 8 bases to trimming and J lost 6 bases, with 23 bases between them. The length of the CDR3 is 16 residues. Separately, the same data were catalogued under a study of yellow fever vaccine responses in identical twins.

The sequencing sample was made of PBMCs. This chain links TRBV28 with TRBJ2-1; a possible D gene is TRBD2 (7 bases). This clonotype originated in a woman between 18 and 29 years old in good health. For the CDR3, the DNA is TGTGCCAGCGGGGGGAAGGGTGGCGGGGGCCTCAATGAGCAGTTCTTC. Its protein product is CASGGKGGGGLNEQFF.